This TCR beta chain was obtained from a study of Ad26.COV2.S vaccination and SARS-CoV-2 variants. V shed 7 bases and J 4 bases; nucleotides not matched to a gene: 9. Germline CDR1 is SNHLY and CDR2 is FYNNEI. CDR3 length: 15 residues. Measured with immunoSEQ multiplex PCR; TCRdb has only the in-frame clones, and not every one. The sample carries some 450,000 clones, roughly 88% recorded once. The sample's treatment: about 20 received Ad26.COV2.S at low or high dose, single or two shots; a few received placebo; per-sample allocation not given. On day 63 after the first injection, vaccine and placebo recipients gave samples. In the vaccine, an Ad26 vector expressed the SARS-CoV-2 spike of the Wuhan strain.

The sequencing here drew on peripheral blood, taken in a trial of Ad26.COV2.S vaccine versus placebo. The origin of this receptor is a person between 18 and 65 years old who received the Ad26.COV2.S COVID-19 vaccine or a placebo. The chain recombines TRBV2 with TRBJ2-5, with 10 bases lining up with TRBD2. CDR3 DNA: TGTGCCAGCACCTTGACTAGCGGGTACCGAGAGACCCAGTACTTC. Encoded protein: CASTLTSGYRETQYF.